Listed below are T cell receptor beta chains from one sample, sequenced in a study of control samples from healthy donors and cancer patients. Libraries were prepared by immunoSEQ multiplex PCR; TCRdb keeps only in-frame clonotypes and omits some of them. Of about 89,000 clones in the sample, 86% were seen once. The specimen was blood. The receptors were gathered from a man in his thirties or forties in good health. Each CDR3 is given without its conserved first and last residue. A D gene is named only where the DNA matches it firmly. The size of a clone is reported for some rows only, either as once, few or many, or as a class for expanded clones.

V gene	D gene	clone size	J gene	CDR3 protein
TRBV19	NA	NA	TRBJ2-6	ASSFGGARSGANVLT
TRBV9	TRBD1	NA	TRBJ2-7	ASSPGGRYEQY
TRBV6-1	TRBD1	NA	TRBJ1-1	ASSDGTGVLVEAF
TRBV14	NA	NA	TRBJ2-7	ASSPQVRGSGEQY
TRBV3-1/TRBV3-2	TRBD1	NA	TRBJ2-3	ASSQNRGSTDTQY
TRBV5-8	NA	NA	TRBJ1-3	ASSQTGNSGNTIY
TRBV5-5	TRBD2	NA	TRBJ2-3	ASSLGGLAATDTQY
TRBV9	NA	NA	TRBJ1-2	ASSPSGRGGRGYT
TRBV19	TRBD2	NA	TRBJ2-3	ASSMGWGGADTQY
TRBV19	TRBD1	NA	TRBJ2-1	ASSMGWGDRVRNEQF
TRBV18	NA	NA	TRBJ2-3	ASSPRDLSSTDTQY
TRBV5-1	TRBD1	once	TRBJ2-1	ASSPQGDNEQF
TRBV10-3	TRBD1	NA	TRBJ1-1	AAHRDRVGNTEAF
TRBV3-1/TRBV3-2	NA	NA	TRBJ2-2	ASSQDSNTGELF
TRBV5-1	NA	NA	TRBJ1-4	ASSPATNEKLF
TRBV2	TRBD1	NA	TRBJ2-5	ASSVRQTGAHPGGTQY
TRBV9	TRBD1	NA	TRBJ1-2	ASSTTGEGGYT
TRBV15	NA	few	TRBJ1-5	ATSRDPGGNQPQH
TRBV7-8	NA	NA	TRBJ1-2	ASSPSATGRNYGYT
TRBV7-9	TRBD1	once	TRBJ1-4	ASSSTTGLNEKLF
TRBV18	NA	NA	TRBJ2-7	ASSPGVGLGDYEQY
TRBV29-1	TRBD1	NA	TRBJ2-7	SVEDLGQGGGEQY
TRBV5-6	TRBD2	NA	TRBJ2-1	ASAVTSGGWNEQF
TRBV28	NA	NA	TRBJ1-2	ASREGTETSGYT
TRBV11-3	TRBD1	NA	TRBJ2-1	ASSPGGQGRNEQF
TRBV5-1	NA	NA	TRBJ2-3	ASSQLSTDTQY
TRBV20-1	TRBD2	NA	TRBJ2-7	SASPRGRGLAGGILNEQY
TRBV5-1	TRBD2	few	TRBJ2-3	ASSSPLAGAGTQY
TRBV5-8	TRBD2	NA	TRBJ2-1	ASISRRGGPHEQF
TRBV19	NA	NA	TRBJ1-6	ASRLTGRGNSPLH
TRBV2	NA	NA	TRBJ2-5	ASSRGVQETQY
TRBV21-1	NA	few	TRBJ2-5	ASSSGTRQETQY
TRBV7-2	NA	NA	TRBJ2-7	ASSGTIGEQY
TRBV14	NA	NA	TRBJ1-1	ASSQERGVTEAF
TRBV6-5	NA	NA	TRBJ2-2	ASSRSAMNTGELF
TRBV18	NA	NA	TRBJ2-5	ASSPVSETQY
TRBV30	NA	NA	TRBJ1-2	AWGIQEVYGYT
TRBV24-1	TRBD2	NA	TRBJ2-1	ATSPKRDPYNEQF
TRBV4-2	TRBD1	NA	TRBJ1-4	ASSQAGGGSEKLF
TRBV6-6	TRBD1	NA	TRBJ1-1	ASSYSVGTGAPEAF
TRBV6-2/TRBV6-3	NA	NA	TRBJ2-3	ASSSGSEVWASTDTQY